The 22 T cell receptor beta chains in this list originate from one sample, sequenced in a study of CD4 T cells in relation to SARS-CoV-2 and coronaviruses. These TCRs' antigens remain unknown. Repertoires were generated with immunoSEQ multiplex PCR, while TCRdb's copy carries only in-frame clones and drops some. Here the sample spans just over 35,000 clones, about 86% being singletons. The sequenced sample was naive CD4+ T cells from PBMCs, cultured in vitro. Indicated subset: naive CD4+ T cells isolated by negative enrichment. Receptors originate from an adult with COVID-19.

The chain uses TRBV5-1 and TRBJ1-6; D is undetermined. Per germline, CDR1 SGHRS and CDR2 YFSETQ. The V end lost 0 bases, the J end lost 7 bases, and 8 bases lay between the germline ends. The CDR3 has 14 amino acids. In DNA, the CDR3 is TGCGCCAGCAGCTTGGGGCGGGAGAATTCACCCCTCCACTTT. Translated, it gives CASSLGRENSPLHF.

The chain joins TRBV12-3 or TRBV12-4 to TRBJ2-1, with no clear D. The CDR3 loop spans 11 amino acids. Trimming removed 3 bases at V and 6 bases at J, with 3 bases between. The CDR3 DNA is TGTGCCAGCAGTTTTTTCAATGAGCAGTTCTTC. Its translation is CASSFFNEQFF.

The rearrangement links TRBV4-1 to TRBJ1-4; D is undetermined. The CDR3 is 14 residues long. Trimming took 4 bases from V and 7 from J, leaving 13 bases between them. CDR1 and CDR2 from the germline V gene are MGHRA and YSYEKL. CDR3 DNA: TGCGCCAGCAGCCGAATACCGGGGAGTGAAAAACTGTTTTTT. Translating it yields CASSRIPGSEKLFF.

The rearrangement links TRBV28 to TRBJ1-5; 9 bases line up with TRBD1. This CDR3 has 14 residues. Germline trimming cut 3 bases from V and 5 bases from J; bases unmatched to any gene: 2. Germline V gene data show CDR1 as MDHEN and CDR2 as SYDVKM. The CDR3 region is CASSFGTGHQPQHF. CDR3 nucleotides: TGTGCCAGCAGTTTTGGGACAGGGCATCAGCCCCAGCATTTT.

The chain links TRBV28 to TRBJ2-6; 8 bases map to TRBD2. The length of the CDR3 is 15 residues. Germline loops: CDR1 MDHEN, CDR2 SYDVKM. With 5 bases clipped from V and 2 bases from J, the junction kept 2 bases outside the gene matches. In DNA form, the CDR3 reads TGTGCCAGCAGTCGGGGGGGGACTGGGGCCAACGTCCTGACTTTC. It encodes CASSRGGTGANVLTF.

The chain recombines TRBV28 with TRBJ2-7, with D hard to call. V lost 5 bases and J 6 bases, leaving 11 bases between the germline ends. The CDR3 consists of 12 residues. From germline, CDR1 is MDHEN and CDR2 SYDVKM. CDR3 DNA sequence: TGTGCCAGCAGTGATAACTTAGCCGAGCAGTACTTC. It codes for CASSDNLAEQYF.

CDR3 sequence (DNA): TGTGCCAGCAGCCCGAGACCGGTTGAGGGTATTCAGTACTTC. Amino acid sequence: CASSPRPVEGIQYF. The chain links TRBV11-2 to TRBJ2-4; possible D gene TRBD2, 5 bases. The CDR3 is 14 amino acids. Trimming stripped 5 bases from V and 10 bases from J, with 18 bases between. Germline lookup yields CDR1 SGHAT and CDR2 FQNNGV.

V is TRBV19 and J is TRBJ2-1; D might be TRBD2 (5 bases). The CDR3 consists of 15 residues. V was clipped by 4 bases and J by 5 bases, with 15 bases between them. CDR1 LNHDA and CDR2 SQIVND come from the germline V gene (reference sequence). CDR3 nucleotides: TGTGCCAGTAGTAGCGACCGGGATACCAACAATGAGCAGTTCTTC. Encoded protein: CASSSDRDTNNEQFF.

A single count supports this clone. The chain couples TRBV5-4 to TRBJ2-1, with D tentatively TRBD2 (5 bases). The V end lost 4 bases, the J end lost 6 bases, and 17 bases lay between the germline ends. Looked up from germline, CDR1 is SGHNT and CDR2 is YYREEE (reference sequence). The CDR3 runs 15 residues. In nucleotides, the CDR3 is TGTGCCAGCAGCCACCAAACGAACAGCGGCAATGAGCAGTTCTTC. Translation: CASSHQTNSGNEQFF.

This chain joins TRBV9 and TRBJ1-1, with a tentative D call TRBD1 (6 bases). The CDR3 is 16 amino acids. Germline loops: CDR1 SGDLS, CDR2 YYNGEE. V lost 3 bases, J lost 4 bases, and 19 bases lay in between. The CDR3 nucleotides are TGTGCCAGCAGCGCCGCAAACAGGGTTTATACCACTGAAGCTTTCTTT. The encoded protein is CASSAANRVYTTEAFF.

The V call is TRBV10-1, the J call TRBJ2-2, with 7 nucleotides matching TRBD2. This CDR3 spans 17 amino acids. V lost 7 bases and J lost 3; bases outside the gene matches: 14. In germline, CDR1 is WNHNN, CDR2 SYGVQD (reference sequence). The CDR3 DNA reads TGCGCCAGCACTGGCCGTCGGGGAGGGATGGACACCGGGGAGCTGTTTTTT. As protein: CASTGRRGGMDTGELFF.

The CDR3 DNA sequence: TGTGCCAGCAGTTTATGGGTTAGCTTTAGTCCCAATGAGCAGTTCTTC. Its protein product is CASSLWVSFSPNEQFF. The chain combines TRBV27 with TRBJ2-1; D is uncertain. The CDR3 spans 16 residues. V lost 1 base and J lost 6, with 16 bases in between. Germline V gene data show CDR1 as MNHEY and CDR2 as SMNVEV (reference sequence).

This CDR3 is CASSFAGQMLTQYF. The CDR3 DNA reads as TGTGCCAGCAGCTTTGCAGGACAGATGTTGACCCAGTACTTC. The rearrangement uses TRBV5-4 and TRBJ2-5, with D maybe TRBD1 (6 bases). The CDR3 extends over 14 amino acids. The ends were cut back, 2 bases at V and 7 bases at J, with 15 bases in the middle. CDR1 is SGHNT and CDR2 is YYREEE in the germline V gene (reference sequence). The whole variable domain, remainder taken from reference TRBV5-4 and TRBJ2-5, is ETGVTQSPTHLIKTRGQQVTLRCSSQSGHNTVSWYQQALGQGPQFIFQYYREEENGRGNFPPRFSGLQFPNYSSELNVNALELDDSALYLCASSFAGQMLTQYFGPGTRLLVL.

This chain connects TRBV5-1 to TRBJ1-5, with no clear D. Trimming removed 0 bases from V and 6 bases from J, with 13 bases in between. CDR3 size: 15 residues. Germline CDR1 is SGHRS and CDR2 is YFSETQ. The CDR3 loop is CASSLDAGPAQPQHF. CDR3 DNA sequence: TGCGCCAGCAGCTTGGATGCAGGACCGGCTCAGCCCCAGCATTTT.

The V and J genes are TRBV10-3 and TRBJ2-6, with a tentative D call TRBD2 (6 bases). This CDR3 has 16 residues. The V gene lost 6 bases and the J gene lost 2 bases, with 14 bases spanning the gap. Germline V gene data show CDR1 as ENHRY and CDR2 as SYGVKD. The CDR3 spells CAISAGLIPGANVLTF. The CDR3 coding sequence is TGTGCCATCAGCGCAGGACTAATCCCTGGGGCCAACGTCCTGACTTTC.

Here the CDR3 DNA reads TGTGCCAGCAGCTTCCCTCCAGCAGATACGCAGTATTTT. This sequence encodes CASSFPPADTQYF. The chain employs TRBV11-2 and TRBJ2-3; D gene ambiguous. Germline CDR1 SGHAT, CDR2 FQNNGV. This CDR3 comprises 13 residues. Trimming left V 3 bases short and J 4 bases short, with 8 bases between. The entire variable domain, with the rest obtained from reference TRBV11-2 and TRBJ2-3, is as follows: EAGVAQSPRYKIIEKRQSVAFWCNPISGHATLYWYQQILGQGPKLLIQFQNNGVVDDSQLPKDRFSAERLKGVDSTLKIQPAKLEDSAVYLCASSFPPADTQYFGPGTRLTVL.

The V and J genes are TRBV29-1 and TRBJ2-5, with 7 bases lining up with TRBD2. J gave up 2 bases and V 5 bases, and 8 bases lay outside the gene matches. The V gene's germline CDR1 is SQVTM and CDR2 ANQGSEA. The CDR3 is 14 residues long. The CDR3 is CSVKGLNIQETQYF. Here the CDR3 DNA reads TGCAGCGTTAAGGGACTAAATATTCAAGAGACCCAGTACTTC.

The rearrangement uses TRBV28 and TRBJ2-7, with 10 positions matching TRBD2. The ends lost 7 bases at V and 0 bases at J; junction bases unmatched: 6. The germline CDR1 and CDR2 sequences are MDHEN and SYDVKM. There are 15 residues in the CDR3. CDR3 protein: CASTQTSGVSYEQYF. The DNA of the CDR3 is TGTGCCAGCACCCAAACTAGCGGGGTCTCCTACGAGCAGTACTTC.

The chain combines TRBV3-1 (or the pseudogene TRBV3-2) with TRBJ1-2, with 7 nucleotides matching TRBD1. Per germline, CDR1 LGHDT and CDR2 YNNKEL (reference sequence). Trimming at V came to 4 bases and at J to 2 bases, leaving 1 base not matched to a gene. The CDR3 has 13 residues. The CDR3 bases are TGTGCCAGCAGCCCGGACAGGAACTATGGCTACACCTTC. It specifies CASSPDRNYGYTF.

This rearrangement joins TRBV4-3 to TRBJ2-5; D call uncertain. V was shortened by 0 bases and J by 4 bases, with 12 bases between the two germline ends. Per germline, CDR1 LGHNA and CDR2 YSLEER. This CDR3 spans 15 amino acids. CDR3 bases: TGCGCCAGCAGCCAAGAATCAAGAGTCGCAGAGACCCAGTACTTC. This codes for CASSQESRVAETQYF.

This clone occurred a few times. This chain links TRBV5-1 with TRBJ2-1, with no clear D. This CDR3 comprises 14 residues. The germline V gene encodes CDR1 SGHRS and CDR2 YFSETQ. The V gene lost 4 bases and the J gene lost 2 bases, with 10 bases spanning the gap. Written as DNA, the CDR3 is TGCGCCAGCAGCCCGTCCGGAACCTACAATGAGCAGTTCTTC. It is translated as CASSPSGTYNEQFF.

The chain is built from TRBV4-1 and TRBJ2-7, with D unresolved. Trimming stripped 4 bases from V and 3 bases from J, with 16 bases between. The CDR3 contains 15 residues. CDR1 is MGHRA and CDR2 is YSYEKL in the germline V gene. Here the CDR3 reads CASSPEYTMGYEQYF. The CDR3 DNA reads as TGCGCCAGCAGCCCGGAATACACCATGGGCTACGAGCAGTACTTC.